This TCR beta chain was recovered during a study of T cells after posttransplantation cyclophosphamide. Study findings and constraints: Blood and skin or GI T cell repertoires showed limited TRB overlap.

The CDR3 is 15 amino acids. The germline V gene has CDR1 SGHTA and CDR2 FQGNSA. V lost 3 bases and J lost 4; bases outside the gene matches: 7. On this clone itself: No antigen is known for it.

Controls had myeloablative marrow grafts with methotrexate and calcineurin inhibitor, sampled at 1 year. TCRdb's table, derived via immunoSEQ multiplex PCR, lists solely in-frame clones and lacks some. Of approximately 21,000 clones in the sample, 70% to 90% were seen once. This TCR came from a female patient aged 25-40 years who received an allogeneic stem cell transplant from an unrelated donor, was CMV-positive, and had acute and chronic GVHD. Part of the T cells may come from the graft donor. The chain couples TRBV7-2 to TRBJ2-7; 9 bases agree with TRBD1. The sample in question was PBMCs, obtained around 53 weeks after allogeneic stem cell transplant with calcineurin inhibitor and methotrexate. CDR3 loop: CASSFDRGEKYEQYF. Written as DNA, the CDR3 is TGTGCCAGCAGCTTTGACAGGGGGGAAAAATACGAGCAGTACTTC.